The 10 T cell receptor beta chains reported below all come from one sample, sequenced in a study of CD8+CD57+ T cells in acquired aplastic anemia. The template used for profiling TCR beta VDJ and CDR3 was genomic DNA. TCRdb redid the calling of the reads with MiXCR, one entry per CDR3 protein. The repertoire includes over 200,000 distinct CDR3 sequences, around 60% of them detected once, and around 28% sits in the top ten. Sequenced input: sorted CD4+, CD8+, or CD8+CD57+ T cells (not recorded which) from PBMCs. The receptors were gathered from a human donor in good health.

V is TRBV29-1 and J is TRBJ2-1; 9 bases match TRBD2. The CDR3 consists of 13 residues. CDR1 and CDR2 (germline): SQVTM, ANQGSEA. Trimming removed 7 bases from V and 0 bases from J; junction bases left unmatched: 1. CDR3 sequence reads: CSGSGSSYNEQFF. The CDR3 DNA is TGCAGCGGTAGCGGGAGCTCCTACAATGAGCAGTTCTTC.

The table lists this clonotype with many counts. The chain is built from TRBV13 and TRBJ1-3; unclear D gene. The CDR3 runs to 13 residues. Germline-derived CDR1 and CDR2 are PRHDT and FYEKMQ (reference sequence). Between the trimmed V and J ends, which lost 1 base and 3 bases, there was a span of 4 bases. The chain's CDR3 is CASSLARGNTIYF. CDR3 in DNA: TGTGCCAGCAGCTTAGCTCGTGGAAACACCATATATTTT.

The rearrangement joins TRBV2 to TRBJ2-1; 9 bases align to TRBD2. Germline CDR1 is SNHLY and CDR2 is FYNNEI. The V gene end was trimmed by 5 bases and the J gene end by 5 bases; junction bases not matched to a gene: 10. This CDR3 region has 16 residues. The CDR3 DNA reads TGTGCCAGCAGTTACCTCCTAGCGGGGAGAGACAATGAGCAGTTCTTC. Translation: CASSYLLAGRDNEQFF. The full variable domain, completed using reference TRBV2 and TRBJ2-1, is EPEVTQTPSHQVTQMGQEVILRCVPISNHLYFYWYRQILGQKVEFLVSFYNNEISEKSEIFDDQFSVERPDGSNFTLKIRSTKLEDSAMYFCASSYLLAGRDNEQFFGPGTRLTVL.

This clonotype was recorded only once. The chain links TRBV7-2 to TRBJ2-7; 8 bases line up with TRBD2. This CDR3 is 17 amino acids long. The trim removed 4 bases at V and 2 bases at J, leaving 13 bases unmatched. Germline CDR1 SGHTA, CDR2 FQGNSA. The CDR3 DNA reads as TGTGCCAGCAGCTCGGGGGGGCTAGCGGATACCCCCTACGAGCAGTACTTC. Its translation is CASSSGGLADTPYEQYF. The whole variable domain, filled in from reference TRBV7-2 and TRBJ2-7, reads GAGVSQSPSNKVTEKGKDVELRCDPISGHTALYWYRQSLGQGLEFLIYFQGNSAPDKSGLPSDRFSAERTGGSVSTLTIQRTQQEDSAVYLCASSSGGLADTPYEQYFGPGTRLTVT.

This clonotype has just a few counts. This rearrangement joins TRBV20-1 to TRBJ1-1; D remains ambiguous. With 0 bases removed from V and 7 bases from J, the gap between germline ends came to 9 bases. Germline assignment: CDR1 DFQATT and CDR2 SNEGSKA (reference sequence). The CDR3 extends over 12 amino acids. This CDR3 is CSARDAGNEAFF. The CDR3 DNA reads as TGCAGTGCTAGAGATGCCGGGAATGAAGCTTTCTTT.

This clonotype was observed at least ten times. The CDR3 nucleotides are TGCGCCAGCAGCCAAGGTTCAGGGTGGAACACTGAAGCTTTCTTT. Encoded protein: CASSQGSGWNTEAFF. The chain uses TRBV4-3 and TRBJ1-1, with TRBD1 as a possible D gene (5 bases). Deletions cut 1 base from V and 1 base from J, with 10 bases between. This CDR3 contains 15 residues. The germline CDR1 and CDR2 sequences are LGHNA and YSLEER.

The chain links TRBV7-8 to TRBJ2-7, with D hard to call. V was shortened by 1 base and J by 1 base, with 17 bases between the two germline ends. The CDR3 loop spans 17 amino acids. Germline V gene sequence: CDR1 SGHVS, CDR2 FQNEAQ. CDR3 sequence reads: CASSLGVGERPSYEQYF. CDR3 sequence (DNA): TGTGCCAGCAGCTTAGGGGTGGGCGAGCGCCCTTCCTACGAGCAGTACTTC.

This sequence joins TRBV7-2 and TRBJ1-5; D gene ambiguous. CDR1 is SGHTA, CDR2 FQGNSA, per germline. V was clipped by 2 bases and J by 7 bases, with 9 bases between them. The CDR3 runs to 13 residues. This CDR3 is CASSLSTRQPQHF. The CDR3 DNA sequence: TGTGCCAGCAGCTTATCTACCCGGCAGCCCCAGCATTTT. Looking up the rest from reference TRBV7-2 and TRBJ1-5 gives the full variable domain: GAGVSQSPSNKVTEKGKDVELRCDPISGHTALYWYRQSLGQGLEFLIYFQGNSAPDKSGLPSDRFSAERTGGSVSTLTIQRTQQEDSAVYLCASSLSTRQPQHFGDGTRLSIL.

The V and J genes are TRBV7-2 and TRBJ2-3, with D tentatively TRBD1 (6 bases). From germline, CDR1 is SGHTA and CDR2 FQGNSA. Trimming removed 5 bases at V and 4 bases at J, with 13 bases between. The length of the CDR3 is 14 residues. The CDR3: CASSVTGFADTQYF. CDR3 nucleotide sequence: TGTGCCAGCAGCGTGACAGGATTTGCAGATACGCAGTATTTT.

The V and J genes are TRBV7-6 and TRBJ2-1; 8 bases align to TRBD1. After removal of 6 bases from V and 8 bases from J, the junction contained 6 bases not matched to a gene. This CDR3 spans 13 amino acids. The germline CDR1 and CDR2 sequences are SGHVS and FNYEAQ. CDR3 nucleotides: TGTGCCAGCAGTCCAAGACAGGGGCATGAGCAGTTCTTC. Its translation is CASSPRQGHEQFF.